One sample yielded the 18 T cell receptor beta chains listed below, sequenced in a study of beta chain features in type 1 diabetes. These receptors' antigens are unknown. The whole isolated RNA underwent reverse transcription, so sequencing captured expressed TCRB transcripts. Sequencing used immunoSEQ multiplex PCR; TCRdb keeps in-frame clones, though not all of them. Among more than 300,000 clones listed, around 10% were seen once. Study-level points and caveats: People with Type 1 diabetes carried modestly yet significantly shorter TCRB CDR3s in all four CD4+ subsets.

The sample consisted of central memory CD4+ T cells from blood. Receptor source: a young man with type 1 diabetes.

The table lists this clone with many counts. The chain is built from TRBV6-6 and TRBJ1-2, with TRBD1 as a possible D gene (6 bases). Germline V gene lookup returns CDR1 MNHNY and CDR2 SVGAGI (reference sequence). V dropped 8 bases and J dropped 7 bases, with 20 bases sitting between them. The CDR3 sequence is 14 residues long. CDR3 in DNA: TGTGCCAGCGGGAAACAGGGAACTTGGTCTGGCTACACCTTC. Its protein product is CASGKQGTWSGYTF.

This clone turned up a few times. V usage is TRBV5-1 and J usage is TRBJ1-5; 7 bases agree with TRBD1. V was clipped by 4 bases and J by 7 bases; unmatched bases: 8. CDR1 and CDR2 from the germline V gene are SGHRS and YFSETQ. There are 14 residues in the CDR3. The CDR3 DNA reads TGCGCCAGCAGCCCGGGGGAACAGGGGCAGCCCCAGCATTTT. It codes for CASSPGEQGQPQHF. Supplemented by reference TRBV5-1 and TRBJ1-5, the full variable domain reads KAGVTQTPRYLIKTRGQQVTLSCSPISGHRSVSWYQQTPGQGLQFLFEYFSETQRNKGNFPGRFSGRQFSNSRSEMNVSTLELGDSALYLCASSPGEQGQPQHFGDGTRLSIL.

This sequence joins TRBV18 and TRBJ2-3, with 11 bases aligning to TRBD2. CDR3 size: 16 residues. V was clipped by 3 bases and J by 5 bases; unmatched bases: 7. Germline values: CDR1 KGHSH, CDR2 LQKENI. CDR3: CASSPVAGGPEDTQYF. CDR3 DNA sequence: TGTGCCAGCTCACCTGTAGCGGGAGGGCCTGAAGATACGCAGTATTTT.

This clone was picked up a small number of times. In nucleotides, the CDR3 is TGTGCCAGCATCAGAATACCGGATGAAGCTTTCTTT. This translates into CASIRIPDEAFF. The J gene is TRBJ1-1, the V gene TRBV6-1; D gene ambiguous. Germline V gene sequence: CDR1 MNHNS, CDR2 SASEGT. The germline V and J ends were trimmed by 7 bases and 7 bases, with 13 bases remaining between them. The CDR3 spans 12 residues.

This clone was seen only a few times. V usage is TRBV5-1 and J usage is TRBJ2-7, with 7 bases identical to TRBD1. The V and J ends lost 7 bases and 5 bases, in that order; junction bases with no gene match: 6. CDR1 is SGHRS, CDR2 YFSETQ, per germline. This CDR3 comprises 12 residues. The CDR3 region has the DNA TGCGCCAGCGGCCAGGGACAGCACGAGCAGTACTTC. Translating it yields CASGQGQHEQYF.

The genes are TRBV14 and TRBJ1-3; no reliable D call. Germline CDR1 reads SGHDN; CDR2 reads FVKESK. V lost 6 bases and J 2 bases, leaving 11 bases between the germline ends. This CDR3 contains 14 residues. DNA of the CDR3: TGTGCCAGCAGTCTCTTGGCCACTGGAAACACCATATATTTT. This sequence encodes CASSLLATGNTIYF.

This clone was counted only a few times. The rearrangement links TRBV6-1 to TRBJ1-2; no reliable D call. V was shortened by 5 bases and J by 3 bases, with 13 bases between the two germline ends. The CDR3 consists of 14 residues. From germline, CDR1 is MNHNS and CDR2 SASEGT. CDR3 region: CASSPRGSYYGYTF. The CDR3 DNA sequence: TGTGCCAGCAGTCCTCGGGGTTCTTACTATGGCTACACCTTC.

The rearrangement joins TRBV7-2 to TRBJ1-2; the match to TRBD1 covers 7 bases. The CDR3 length is 14 residues. With 5 bases clipped from V and 4 bases from J, the junction kept 7 bases outside the gene matches. From germline, CDR1 is SGHTA and CDR2 FQGNSA. The CDR3 is CASSPRRDSYGYTF. CDR3 in DNA: TGTGCCAGCAGCCCTAGACGGGACAGCTATGGCTACACCTTC.

The chain joins TRBV5-4 to TRBJ2-7, with TRBD2 identical over 10 bases. J lost 0 bases, V lost 4 bases, and 10 bases had no gene match. The germline V gene has CDR1 SGHNT and CDR2 YYREEE (reference sequence). The CDR3 is made up of 17 amino acids. The CDR3 region is CASSRPGLAPSSYEQYF. DNA of the CDR3: TGTGCCAGCAGCCGCCCGGGACTAGCGCCCAGCTCCTACGAGCAGTACTTC.

The chain carries TRBV6-5 and TRBJ1-2; tentatively, D is TRBD1 (5 bases). The germline V and J ends were trimmed by 6 bases and 5 bases, with 16 bases remaining between them. Germline V gene data show CDR1 as MNHEY and CDR2 as SVGAGI. This CDR3 contains 14 residues. The CDR3 DNA reads as TGTGCCAGCAGGGGTTCAGGGAACGGTTATGGCTACACCTTC. Protein sequence: CASRGSGNGYGYTF.

This clone was seen a few times. The chain employs TRBV27 and TRBJ1-1, with 7 bases that match TRBD1. The junction had 4 bases not matched to a gene; V was cut back by 6 bases and J by 3 bases. The germline V gene encodes CDR1 MNHEY and CDR2 SMNVEV (reference sequence). This CDR3 has 13 amino acids. CDR3 nucleotide sequence: TGTGCCAGCAGAACAGACAGGGACACTGAAGCTTTCTTT. Translation: CASRTDRDTEAFF.

The chain joins TRBV5-4 to TRBJ2-1; D ambiguous. Trimming pared 0 bases from V and 4 bases from J, leaving 8 bases between. Per the germline V gene, CDR1 is SGHNT and CDR2 is YYREEE (reference sequence). CDR3 length: 14 residues. The CDR3 sequence: CASSLDGFYNEQFF. CDR3 nucleotides: TGTGCCAGCAGCTTGGATGGCTTTTACAATGAGCAGTTCTTC.

This clone has a handful of counts. The CDR3 coding sequence is TGTGCCAGCAGCCAAGCGGGACAGGGTGGCTATGGCTACACCTTC. Encoded protein: CASSQAGQGGYGYTF. The rearrangement links TRBV7-8 to TRBJ1-2; 9 nucleotides match TRBD1. V trimming: 5 bases; J trimming: 4 bases; junction bases outside the gene matches: 8. Germline assignment: CDR1 SGHVS and CDR2 FQNEAQ. CDR3 size: 15 residues. The full variable domain, rest sourced from reference TRBV7-8 and TRBJ1-2, is GAGVSQSPRYKVAKRGQDVALRCDPISGHVSLFWYQQALGQGPEFLTYFQNEAQLDKSGLPSDRFFAERPEGSVSTLKIQRTQQEDSAVYLCASSQAGQGGYGYTFGSGTRLTVV.

The rearrangement joins TRBV5-1 to TRBJ2-3, with 8 bases aligning to TRBD2. The CDR3 covers 16 residues. Germline V gene sequence: CDR1 SGHRS, CDR2 YFSETQ. The V gene end was trimmed by 1 base and the J gene end by 0 bases; junction bases not matched to a gene: 4. CDR3: CASSLLIAGSTDTQYF. Here the CDR3 DNA reads TGCGCCAGCAGCTTGTTGATAGCGGGAAGCACAGATACGCAGTATTTT.

The rearrangement joins TRBV19 to TRBJ2-3; D may be TRBD2 (5 bases). This CDR3 spans 18 amino acids. V lost 3 bases and J lost 4, with 23 bases in between. Germline assignment: CDR1 LNHDA and CDR2 SQIVND (reference sequence). The CDR3 spells CASSIPRFVANSADTQYF. The CDR3 bases are TGTGCCAGTAGTATTCCCCGCTTTGTAGCGAATTCAGCAGATACGCAGTATTTT. The full variable domain, with the rest looked up from reference TRBV19 and TRBJ2-3, is DGGITQSPKYLFRKEGQNVTLSCEQNLNHDAMYWYRQDPGQGLRLIYYSQIVNDFQKGDIAEGYSVSREKKESFPLTVTSAQKNPTAFYLCASSIPRFVANSADTQYFGPGTRLTVL.

This clone showed up just a few times. The chain couples TRBV7-2 to TRBJ2-7; perhaps TRBD2 as D (5 bases). There are 14 residues in the CDR3. V was trimmed by 1 base and J by 5 bases, leaving 12 bases between them. Germline CDR1 reads SGHTA; CDR2 reads FQGNSA. Here the CDR3 reads CASSLVSSTHEQYF. The CDR3 DNA sequence: TGTGCCAGCAGCTTAGTTTCTAGCACCCACGAGCAGTACTTC.

The J gene is TRBJ2-2, the V gene TRBV6-5; D unresolved. The CDR3 has 14 residues. In germline, CDR1 is MNHEY, CDR2 SVGAGI. Trimming left V 6 bases short and J 0 bases short, with 8 bases between. This CDR3 reads CASRPSTNTGELFF. The CDR3 region has the DNA TGTGCCAGCAGGCCTTCTACGAACACCGGGGAGCTGTTTTTT.

For this clone: The sample holds other DNA sequences that translate to the same CDR3. The chain couples TRBV11-2 to TRBJ2-2; D unresolved. V was clipped by 2 bases and J by 5 bases, with 9 bases between them. Germline V gene lookup returns CDR1 SGHAT and CDR2 FQNNGV. The CDR3 runs to 14 residues. The CDR3 nucleotides are TGTGCCAGCAGCTTAACGTCTGGAACCGGGGAGCTGTTTTTT. As protein: CASSLTSGTGELFF.